The sequence of this T cell receptor beta chain was determined in a study of cytomegalovirus exposure and HLA in healthy donors. PCR employed 60 Vbeta and 13 Jbeta primers. Assay: immunoSEQ multiplex PCR; the TCRdb copy retains only in-frame clones and omits some. Of about 82,000 clones detected, 85% to 90% appear once; the ten largest clones hold 2.3%. This CDR3 is 15 amino acids long. Trimming took 0 bases from V and 5 from J; bases not matched to a gene: 4. Germline V gene data show CDR1 as LGHNA and CDR2 as YSLEER. Sequencing was done on a sample of PBMCs. The V and J genes are TRBV4-3 and TRBJ1-2, with 9 nucleotides matching TRBD1. The TCR sequence derives from a man in his late teens or twenties in good health and CMV-seronegative. CDR3 amino acids: CASSQDMDRGYGYTF. The CDR3 DNA is TGCGCCAGCAGCCAAGATATGGACAGGGGATATGGCTACACCTTC.